The entry below describes one T cell receptor beta chain. Its antigen is not known. Individual cDNA molecules had unique molecular identifiers attached to them by the library. Using its own MiXCR run on the RACE reads, TCRdb lists one record per CDR3 protein. This table has more than 85,000 distinct CDR3 sequences, around 8.8% appearing once. The V end lost 7 bases, the J end lost 5 bases, and 19 bases lay between the germline ends. Germline-derived CDR1 and CDR2 are SQVTM and ANQGSEA. The CDR3 runs to 14 residues. These data belong to a study of human T cells and chemical hapten exposure. Study at large: Each patch test put 0.01% DPC on the upper back, and results were read at 6 days. Notes on the study in general: As the donors had alopecia, their immune response may differ from healthy people's. No shift was seen in TCRs above 1 in 1000 frequency with DPC sensitization.

Noted time point: pre-sensitization, week 0. Treatment specified: therapeutic diphenylcyclopropenone sensitization with weekly scalp DPC. The TCR was taken from a man aged 40-50 years with alopecia areata. Some clones in this sample may be carry-over from other donors' samples. V usage is TRBV29-1 and J usage is TRBJ2-3; D assignment may be TRBD1 or TRBD2 (6 bases each). Sequencing was performed on whole blood, taken in connection with sensitization to the hapten diphenylcyclopropenone (DPC). CDR3 in amino acids: CSAPGAGMGDTQYF. CDR3 bases: TGCAGCGCCCCAGGGGCGGGGATGGGAGATACGCAGTATTTT.